This T cell receptor beta chain is drawn from a study of cytotoxic CD8 clonotypes in ibrutinib-treated CLL. TCRdb keeps only in-frame clones here, not all; method: immunoSEQ multiplex PCR. The sample yields more than 15,000 clones, roughly two thirds seen once. This clonotype was sampled from a human donor with chronic lymphocytic leukemia. The sequencing here drew on PBMCs, taken before ibrutinib treatment.

The CDR3 loop reads CSVVAGDDGDYGYTF. In nucleotides, the CDR3 is TGCAGCGTTGTGGCGGGGGACGACGGTGACTATGGCTACACCTTC. The chain has TRBV29-1 and TRBJ1-2; a possible D gene is TRBD1 (5 bases). V gave up 4 bases and J gave up 3 bases, with 18 bases separating them. The CDR3 runs to 15 residues. The germline CDR1 and CDR2 sequences are SQVTM and ANQGSEA.